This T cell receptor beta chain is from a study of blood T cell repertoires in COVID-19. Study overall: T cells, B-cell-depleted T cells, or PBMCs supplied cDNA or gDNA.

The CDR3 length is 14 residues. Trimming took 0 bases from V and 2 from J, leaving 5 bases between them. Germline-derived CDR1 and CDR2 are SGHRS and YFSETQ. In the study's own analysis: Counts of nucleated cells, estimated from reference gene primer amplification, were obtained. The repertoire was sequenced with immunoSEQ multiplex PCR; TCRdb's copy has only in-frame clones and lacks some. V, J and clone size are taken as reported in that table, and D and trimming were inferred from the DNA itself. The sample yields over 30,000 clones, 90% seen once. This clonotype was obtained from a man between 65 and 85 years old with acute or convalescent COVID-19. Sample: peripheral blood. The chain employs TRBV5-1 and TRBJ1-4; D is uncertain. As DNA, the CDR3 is TGCGCCAGCAGCTTGGCAGCGACTAATGAAAAACTGTTTTTT. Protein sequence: CASSLAATNEKLFF.